This T cell receptor beta chain was retrieved from a study of lymphopenia after photon versus proton radiotherapy. General study points: Photon-treated patients lost naive T cells and TCR diversity; proton-treated stayed stable. After lymphocyte nadir, photon-treated repertoires showed oligoclonal expansion, especially CD8+ Temra. Authors raise, but do not show, better survival with proton therapy.

To note about this clone: Antigen unknown.

Repertoires were generated with immunoSEQ multiplex PCR, while TCRdb's copy carries only in-frame clones and drops some. The table records 50,000 or so clones, more than 85% of them present only once. V lost 4 bases to trimming and J lost 3 bases; unmatched junction nucleotides: 6. CDR1 is SGHRS and CDR2 is YFSETQ in the germline V gene. This CDR3 has 16 residues. The TCR was taken from a woman in her 40s with cholangiocarcinoma. The material sequenced was peripheral blood, taken from a patient treated with photon-based radiotherapy. The chain carries TRBV5-1 and TRBJ1-4, with 10 bases that match TRBD1. CDR3 coding DNA: TGCGCCAGCAGCCCGGGACAGGGGCCACCTAATGAAAAACTGTTTTTT. Translating gives CASSPGQGPPNEKLFF.